Following are 10 T cell receptor beta chains from one sample sequenced in a study of CD8+CD57+ T cells in acquired aplastic anemia. TCR beta VDJ and CDR3 were profiled, and genomic DNA was the template. TCRdb re-analysed the reads in MiXCR, keeping a single row per CDR3 protein. In the table there are about 110,000 distinct CDR3 sequences, around 50% of which are singletons. The specimen sequenced was sorted CD4+, CD8+, or CD8+CD57+ T cells (not recorded which) from PBMCs. These receptors all stem from a human donor in good health, serving as a control.

This clonotype was counted a single time. The rearrangement joins TRBV7-9 to TRBJ1-6; D is ambiguous. Deletions cut 0 bases from V and 5 bases from J, with 8 bases between. The CDR3 loop spans 15 amino acids. Per germline, CDR1 SEHNR and CDR2 FQNEAQ (reference sequence). CDR3 in amino acids: CASSLAPGNNSPLHF. As DNA, the CDR3 is TGTGCCAGCAGCTTAGCTCCGGGAAATAATTCACCCCTCCACTTT.

V usage is TRBV19 and J usage is TRBJ1-2; D is possibly TRBD1 (5 bases). CDR1 is LNHDA, CDR2 SQIVND, per germline (reference sequence). The CDR3 extends over 11 amino acids. The V and J ends lost 5 bases and 10 bases respectively, with 11 bases between them. CDR3 in amino acids: CASSHMGDYTF. CDR3 sequence (DNA): TGTGCCAGTAGTCATATGGGGGACTACACCTTC.

This clonotype came up many times. J is TRBJ1-1 and V is TRBV6-1; D not resolved. CDR3 length: 10 amino acids. CDR1 and CDR2 (germline): MNHNS, SASEGT. V was clipped by 5 bases and J by 4 bases, with 2 bases between them. The CDR3: CASSPTEAFF. The CDR3 nucleotides read TGTGCCAGCAGTCCCACTGAAGCTTTCTTT.

V and J are TRBV10-3 and TRBJ1-2; TRBD1 aligns across 11 bases. The CDR3 is made up of 13 amino acids. Per germline, CDR1 ENHRY and CDR2 SYGVKD. Trimming cost V 9 bases and J 4 bases; bases outside gene matches: 4. CDR3 DNA sequence: TGTGCCATTACGGGACAGGGGGGCTATGGCTACACCTTC. Protein sequence: CAITGQGGYGYTF.

The rearrangement joins TRBV15 to TRBJ2-7; 9 bases are a match to TRBD1. Germline V lookup: CDR1 LNHNV, CDR2 YYDKDF (reference sequence). The CDR3 has 16 residues. With V trimmed by 1 base and J by 1 base, 5 bases remained unmatched. The CDR3 loop reads CATSRVLGTGSYEQYF. The CDR3 nucleotides are TGTGCCACCAGCAGAGTATTGGGGACAGGGTCCTACGAGCAGTACTTC.

V gene TRBV19 combines with J gene TRBJ1-2; 9 bases agree with TRBD1. V was clipped by 1 base and J by 4 bases; unmatched bases: 4. The CDR3 runs 15 residues. The V gene's germline CDR1 is LNHDA and CDR2 SQIVND (reference sequence). CDR3 residues: CASSIAGQGSYGYTF. The CDR3 bases are TGTGCCAGTAGTATAGCCGGACAGGGGAGCTATGGCTACACCTTC.

This clonotype was picked up a small number of times. This sequence joins TRBV19 and TRBJ1-2; D is unclear. The V gene lost 6 bases and the J gene lost 6 bases, with 17 bases spanning the gap. The CDR3 consists of 14 residues. The germline gives CDR1 LNHDA, CDR2 SQIVND (reference sequence). The CDR3 DNA is TGTGCCAGTAGCGCTTCACCCGGCGCAGATGGCTACACCTTC. Its protein product is CASSASPGADGYTF.

V usage is TRBV15 and J usage is TRBJ2-7; a possible D gene is TRBD2 (6 bases). From germline, CDR1 is LNHNV and CDR2 YYDKDF (reference sequence). V gave up 3 bases and J gave up 2 bases, with 14 bases separating them. This CDR3 has 15 residues. The CDR3 protein is CATSRDRDSAYEQYF. The CDR3 DNA is TGTGCCACCAGCAGGGACCGGGACTCAGCCTACGAGCAGTACTTC.

This clonotype has ten or more counts. The V call is TRBV20-1, the J call TRBJ2-1, with D perhaps TRBD2 (6 bases). Germline values: CDR1 DFQATT, CDR2 SNEGSKA (reference sequence). The CDR3 is made up of 12 amino acids. V lost 6 bases and J 5 bases, leaving 11 bases between the germline ends. CDR3 region: CSATPGDNEQFF. The CDR3 bases are TGCAGTGCCACTCCGGGAGACAATGAGCAGTTCTTC.

About this clonotype itself: One end of the junction is discordant with germline, which a read error may explain. The genes are TRBV10-3 and TRBJ2-7, with a weak D call TRBD2 (5 bases). Looked up from germline, CDR1 is ENHRY and CDR2 is SYGVKD. This CDR3 contains 11 residues. DNA for the CDR3: TGTGCCAGCAGCCCAGCGGTCGAGCGGTACTTC. Translated, it gives CASSPAVERYF.